A single T cell receptor beta chain is shown here with its context. Its antigen is unidentified. The V gene's germline CDR1 is MNHEY and CDR2 SVGAGI. V dropped 8 bases and J dropped 2 bases, with 15 bases sitting between them. CDR3 size: 14 residues. This table comes from immunoSEQ multiplex PCR, and its TCRdb copy is limited to in-frame clones, with some not included. Of approximately 150,000 clones listed, around 87% were seen once; the top ten hold approximately 1.5%. The data are from a study of cytomegalovirus exposure and HLA in healthy donors. Findings and limits, study-wide: Confirmation in vitro established that a few CMV-associated chains were specific for CMV antigens. It was approximately 150 TCR beta chains that were listed as cytomegalovirus-associated.

The clonotype comes from a woman in her 30s in good health and CMV-seronegative. This rearrangement joins TRBV6-5 to TRBJ1-1; no clear D. Sequenced material: PBMCs. The CDR3 DNA is TGTGCCAGCTACGAAAGCGGCCCAAACACTGAAGCTTTCTTT. Translation: CASYESGPNTEAFF.